This entry lists 24 T cell receptor beta chains sequenced from one sample in a study of beta chain features in type 1 diabetes (dated by TCRdb to 2016 to 2019). The library was made by the immunoSEQ multiplex PCR assay. All of the isolated RNA was reverse transcribed with the High Capacity cDNA Reverse Transcription Kit, so expressed TCRB transcripts were sequenced. Entries here come from immuneACCESS through TCRdb and include only in-frame sequences with V and J called. Some clones fail to appear in such tables; in the studies checked, an unresolved V gene covers under half of the shortfall, and the cause of the remainder is unknown. Recorded for this sample are about 410,000 clones; about 15% of them occurred a single time. Clones ranked in the top ten supply around 0.039% of the sample. Sequenced sample: naive CD4+ T cells from blood. The cell subset or site label of this sample denotes: true naive CD4+ T cells. These receptors all stem from a man under 40 in good health.

The chain joins TRBV2 to TRBJ2-5; the D is unclear. The CDR3 sequence is 13 residues long. In germline, CDR1 is SNHLY, CDR2 FYNNEI. V was pared by 11 bases and J by 5 bases, with 18 bases between. The CDR3 DNA reads TGTGCCGGAAGGACGCTAAGGGTGGAGACCCAGTACTTC. Translating it yields CAGRTLRVETQYF.

This clone was found a few times. The chain employs TRBV7-2 and TRBJ2-2, with D possibly being TRBD1 or TRBD2 (5 bases each). This CDR3 has 16 residues. Germline V gene sequence: CDR1 SGHTA, CDR2 FQGNSA. With 2 bases removed from V and 2 bases from J, the gap between germline ends came to 12 bases. CDR3 in DNA: TGTGCCAGCAGCTTAACCGGGACCGTTAACACCGGGGAGCTGTTTTTT. It encodes CASSLTGTVNTGELFF. Based on the CDR3 plus reference TRBV7-2 and TRBJ2-2, the full variable domain is GAGVSQSPSNKVTEKGKDVELRCDPISGHTALYWYRQSLGQGLEFLIYFQGNSAPDKSGLPSDRFSAERTGGSVSTLTIQRTQQEDSAVYLCASSLTGTVNTGELFFGEGSRLTVL.

This clone has more than one count but fewer than ten. The rearrangement links TRBV7-3 to TRBJ2-1; TRBD2 matches 9 bases. V was pared by 4 bases and J by 10 bases, with 11 bases of the junction left unmatched. The CDR3 contains 15 residues. Germline CDR1 and CDR2: SGHTA and FQGTGA. The CDR3 region has the DNA TGTGCCAGCAGCTCCGGGACTAGCCCCTTGGGAGAGCAGTTCTTC. This gives the protein CASSSGTSPLGEQFF.

This clone occurred a few times. The chain has TRBV6-5 and TRBJ1-2, with TRBD1 matching 7 bases. CDR1 is MNHEY, CDR2 SVGAGI, per germline. CDR3 length: 15 residues. The junction had 5 bases not matched to a gene; V was cut back by 0 bases and J by 4 bases. Here the CDR3 reads CASSYSLDRSYGYTF. The CDR3 bases are TGTGCCAGCAGTTACTCCCTGGACAGGTCCTATGGCTACACCTTC.

This clone was found a few times. This chain joins TRBV4-3 and TRBJ2-7; D tentatively fits TRBD1 or TRBD2 (5 bases each). The V end lost 1 base, the J end lost 1 base, and 20 bases lay between the germline ends. Germline CDR1 LGHNA, CDR2 YSLEER. The CDR3 spans 18 residues. CDR3 sequence: CASSQGSPGPTISYEQYF. CDR3 nucleotide sequence: TGCGCCAGCAGCCAAGGGTCCCCGGGGCCGACGATATCCTACGAGCAGTACTTC.

There are a few counts of this clone. The chain employs TRBV7-8 and TRBJ2-7; D ambiguous. V was pared by 1 base and J by 4 bases, with 11 bases between. The CDR3 length is 14 residues. Per the germline V gene, CDR1 is SGHVS and CDR2 is FQNEAQ. The CDR3 bases are TGTGCCAGCAGCTTAGGAGACACCAGATACGAGCAGTACGTC. Translated: CASSLGDTRYEQYV.

The chain couples TRBV4-3 to TRBJ2-6; the D gene could be TRBD1 or TRBD2 (5 bases each). Trimming cost V 3 bases and J 5 bases, with 17 bases left between them. Germline loops: CDR1 LGHNA, CDR2 YSLEER. This CDR3 has 17 residues. The CDR3 sequence is CASSQETNPGRANVLTF. In DNA form, the CDR3 reads TGCGCCAGCAGCCAGGAAACAAACCCGGGACGGGCCAACGTCCTGACTTTC.

This clone occurred a few times. The chain recombines TRBV2 with TRBJ2-5; D remains unclear. Trimming removed 0 bases from V and 1 base from J, with 12 bases in between. The CDR3 runs to 16 residues. Germline V gene data show CDR1 as SNHLY and CDR2 as FYNNEI. In DNA, the CDR3 is TGTGCCAGCAGTGAAGCGCTTCGGGCTATCCAAGAGACCCAGTACTTC. It yields the protein CASSEALRAIQETQYF.

This clone was picked up a small number of times. V gene TRBV9 combines with J gene TRBJ1-1; D ambiguous. Trimming stripped 5 bases from V and 1 base from J, with 12 bases between. The CDR3 spans 14 residues. CDR1 and CDR2 from the germline V gene are SGDLS and YYNGEE. The CDR3 region has the DNA TGTGCCAGCAGTCTGAGTCCTGAGAACACTGAAGCTTTCTTT. Residues: CASSLSPENTEAFF.

This clone was picked up a small number of times. The rearrangement uses TRBV4-3 and TRBJ2-3; TRBD1 matches at 8 bases. CDR3 length: 16 amino acids. Germline V gene data show CDR1 as LGHNA and CDR2 as YSLEER. V lost 0 bases and J lost 2; bases outside the gene matches: 4. The CDR3 region is CASSQDSRGPTDTQYF. The CDR3 DNA sequence: TGCGCCAGCAGCCAAGACTCCAGGGGGCCCACAGATACGCAGTATTTT.

A note on this clone: Different DNA sequences within this sample yield the same CDR3. The CDR3 DNA follows: TGCAGCGCTGGGGAGATCTATGGCTACACCTTC. Its protein is CSAGEIYGYTF. This sequence joins TRBV29-1 and TRBJ1-2, with D unresolved. Germline loops: CDR1 SQVTM, CDR2 ANQGSEA. The germline V and J ends were trimmed by 7 bases and 4 bases, with 10 bases remaining between them. The CDR3 loop spans 11 amino acids.

This clone was observed a few times. This chain joins TRBV15 and TRBJ2-2; D uncertain. The V end was cut by 0 bases, the J end by 4 bases, with 9 bases between. Per the germline V gene, CDR1 is LNHNV and CDR2 is YYDKDF (reference sequence). The CDR3 is 15 residues long. The chain's CDR3 is CATSRDKTVTGELFF. The CDR3 DNA follows: TGTGCCACCAGCAGAGATAAGACGGTCACCGGGGAGCTGTTTTTT.

This chain connects TRBV10-3 to TRBJ2-5, with TRBD1 identical over 7 bases. This CDR3 region has 22 residues. The germline V gene has CDR1 ENHRY and CDR2 SYGVKD. The ends lost 0 bases at V and 1 base at J; junction bases unmatched: 23. DNA of the CDR3: TGTGCCATCAGTGAGTCGGTTTATCTGGGACAGCGCCCGGCAACATCCCAAGAGACCCAGTACTTC. Protein product: CAISESVYLGQRPATSQETQYF.

The gene calls are TRBV15 and TRBJ1-1, with D possibly TRBD1 on 5 matching bases. Germline lookup yields CDR1 LNHNV and CDR2 YYDKDF (reference sequence). The CDR3 length is 14 residues. The V gene lost 5 bases and the J gene lost 3 bases, with 13 bases spanning the gap. The CDR3 spells CATSGGGADTEAFF. The DNA for the CDR3 is TGTGCCACCAGCGGGGGGGGAGCGGACACTGAAGCTTTCTTT.

This clone was observed a handful of times. This chain uses TRBV11-2 with TRBJ2-5; 13 bases match TRBD2. Germline V gene sequence: CDR1 SGHAT, CDR2 FQNNGV. With V trimmed by 5 bases and J by 5 bases, 14 bases remained unmatched. This CDR3 is 18 amino acids long. In DNA form, the CDR3 reads TGTGCCAGCAGCGCCCACGTACTAGCGGGGGGGCTGTTTGAGACCCAGTACTTC. Translation: CASSAHVLAGGLFETQYF.

Only a few counts were recorded for this clone. The rearrangement links TRBV6-6 to TRBJ2-4; D gene uncertain. Germline loops: CDR1 MNHNY, CDR2 SVGAGI (reference sequence). The CDR3 sequence is 12 residues long. Trimming removed 6 bases at V and 15 bases at J, with 18 bases between. The CDR3 coding sequence is TGTGCCAGCAGGCATAGACTCGAGACTGTGTACTTC. This encodes CASRHRLETVYF.

The chain has TRBV9 and TRBJ2-2; 8 bases align to TRBD2. CDR3 length: 15 amino acids. Germline CDR1 SGDLS, CDR2 YYNGEE. J gave up 0 bases and V 3 bases, and 1 base lay outside the gene matches. In DNA form, the CDR3 reads TGTGCCAGCAGCGAGGGACTAGCGAACACCGGGGAGCTGTTTTTT. Translation gives CASSEGLANTGELFF. Full variable domain (rest looked up from reference TRBV9 and TRBJ2-2): DSGVTQTPKHLITATGQRVTLRCSPRSGDLSVYWYQQSLDQGLQFLIQYYNGEERAKGNILERFSAQQFPDLHSELNLSSLELGDSALYFCASSEGLANTGELFFGEGSRLTVL.

The chain is built from TRBV19 and TRBJ2-1; no definite D call. Germline V gene lookup returns CDR1 LNHDA and CDR2 SQIVND (reference sequence). Trimming took 2 bases from V and 0 from J, leaving 8 bases between them. This CDR3 contains 15 residues. CDR3 in amino acids: CASSITQSSYNEQFF. CDR3 nucleotides: TGTGCCAGTAGTATAACTCAAAGCTCCTACAATGAGCAGTTCTTC. The whole variable domain, filled in from reference TRBV19 and TRBJ2-1, reads DGGITQSPKYLFRKEGQNVTLSCEQNLNHDAMYWYRQDPGQGLRLIYYSQIVNDFQKGDIAEGYSVSREKKESFPLTVTSAQKNPTAFYLCASSITQSSYNEQFFGPGTRLTVL.

This chain joins TRBV9 and TRBJ2-1, with 13 nucleotides matching TRBD2. The CDR3 spans 15 residues. The V segment lost 4 bases and the J segment 6 bases; nucleotides outside the gene matches: 4. Germline CDR1 and CDR2: SGDLS and YYNGEE. The CDR3 protein is CASSTTSGRLNEQFF. The CDR3, as DNA: TGTGCCAGCAGCACGACTAGCGGGAGGCTCAATGAGCAGTTCTTC.

This chain connects TRBV6-6 to TRBJ1-2; D uncertain. Per germline, CDR1 MNHNY and CDR2 SVGAGI (reference sequence). This CDR3 is built from 12 residues. Trimming stripped 11 bases from V and 7 bases from J, with 17 bases between. CDR3 DNA: TGTGCCTCTGGTCTTTTTCAGTCTGGCTACACCTTC. It specifies CASGLFQSGYTF.

This clone has only a few counts. The chain combines TRBV28 with TRBJ2-7; 8 bases are a match to TRBD1. There are 14 residues in the CDR3. The germline V gene encodes CDR1 MDHEN and CDR2 SYDVKM. V lost 5 bases to trimming and J lost 7 bases; unmatched junction nucleotides: 10. The CDR3 DNA is TGTGCCAGCAGTCCCCCCCAGGGGGCGAGGGAGCAGTACTTC. Its translation is CASSPPQGAREQYF.

This clone was seen a handful of times. The CDR3 here is CASSKEEKWTDCTDTQYF. CDR3 nucleotides: TGTGCCAGCAGCAAAGAAGAGAAGTGGACGGATTGCACAGATACGCAGTATTTT. The chain combines TRBV21-1 with TRBJ2-3. TRBV21-1 is designated a pseudogene. The CDR3 totals 18 residues.

This clone was seen a handful of times. The rearrangement links TRBV29-1 to TRBJ2-5, with 13 positions matching TRBD2. The J segment lost 4 bases and the V segment lost 4 bases, leaving 3 bases of the junction unmatched. Germline V gives CDR1 SQVTM, CDR2 ANQGSEA. This CDR3 spans 14 amino acids. The CDR3 region is CSVGTSGRGETQYF. The CDR3 region has the DNA TGCAGCGTTGGGACTAGCGGGAGAGGAGAGACCCAGTACTTC.

This clone was seen a handful of times. The V and J genes are TRBV5-6 and TRBJ2-1, with D perhaps matching TRBD2 (6 bases). V lost 4 bases and J lost 5, with 19 bases in between. In germline, CDR1 is SGHDT, CDR2 YYEEEE. The length of the CDR3 is 16 residues. The CDR3 sequence is CASSLPGTPPHNEQFF. The CDR3 region has the DNA TGTGCCAGCAGCCTACCCGGGACTCCCCCCCACAATGAGCAGTTCTTC. The whole variable domain, remainder taken from reference TRBV5-6 and TRBJ2-1, is DAGVTQSPTHLIKTRGQQVTLRCSPKSGHDTVSWYQQALGQGPQFIFQYYEEEERQRGNFPDRFSGHQFPNYSSELNVNALLLGDSALYLCASSLPGTPPHNEQFFGPGTRLTVL.